This section outlines one TCR beta chain sequence together with its context. What it recognizes is unknown. Someone pulled total RNA out of unfractionated whole blood. The sample comes from a study of human T cells and chemical hapten exposure. Study-level background: Variability of per-sample TCR yields stemmed mainly from small differences in pooled library volume. Study-wide findings and caveats: High-frequency TCRs, those above 1 in 1000, stayed the same after DPC sensitization.

The CDR3 has 15 amino acids. Germline V CDR1 and CDR2: SNHLY, FYNNEI. V was trimmed by 6 bases and J by 0 bases, leaving 14 bases between them. The library tagged each cDNA molecule with unique molecular identifiers. Source study methods: From about 22,000 to 700,000 TCRs were found per sample, with a median of roughly 89,000. Each CDR3 protein is one row after TCRdb ran MiXCR on the 5' RACE reads. The V and J calls shown here were made by TCRdb, not taken from the authors' results. The sample lists about 80,000 distinct CDR3 sequences, around 15% occurring once. V is TRBV2 and J is TRBJ1-1; D not certain. The TCR comes from a female donor in good health. CDR3 nucleotides: TGTGCCAGCAGCCGAAAGGAGATTATGAACACTGAAGCTTTCTTT. The encoded protein is CASSRKEIMNTEAFF. The full variable domain, completed using reference TRBV2 and TRBJ1-1, is EPEVTQTPSHQVTQMGQEVILRCVPISNHLYFYWYRQILGQKVEFLVSFYNNEISEKSEIFDDQFSVERPDGSNFTLKIRSTKLEDSAMYFCASSRKEIMNTEAFFGQGTRLTVV.